One sample yielded the 22 T cell receptor beta chains listed below, sequenced in a study of post-analysis software for immune sequencing data. Study observations and caveats: Patients had higher frequencies than controls of about five TRBV segments, including TRBV5-6, TRBV5-1 and TRBV20-1.

The antigens these receptors bind are not known. Tagging with unique molecular identifiers was a feature of the TCR beta cDNA libraries. TCRdb redid the calling of the PCR reads with MiXCR, one entry per CDR3 protein. The sample lists about 820,000 distinct CDR3 sequences; about 53% were seen once. Input material: blood. These receptors all stem from a girl aged 10 to 17 with multiple sclerosis.

The rearrangement uses TRBV7-9 and TRBJ1-2; D is possibly TRBD1 (5 bases). V lost 5 bases and J lost 1, with 14 bases in between. This CDR3 region has 15 residues. In germline, CDR1 is SEHNR, CDR2 FQNEAQ (reference sequence). The CDR3 nucleotides are TGTGCCAGCAGCCGGACACTACAGGATAACTATGGCTACACCTTC. Translating it yields CASSRTLQDNYGYTF.

The rearrangement joins TRBV7-6 to TRBJ2-3, with 7 bases lining up with TRBD2. The CDR3 spans 15 residues. V shed 1 base, J shed 3 bases, and the junction held 4 bases outside the gene matches. CDR1 is SGHVS, CDR2 FNYEAQ, per germline. The CDR3 nucleotides are TGTGCCAGCAGCTTAGGGGGAGGGGTGACAGATACGCAGTATTTT. Its translation: CASSLGGGVTDTQYF.

V and J are TRBV20-1 and TRBJ2-1; 10 bases agree with TRBD2. V shed 0 bases and J 5 bases; nucleotides not matched to a gene: 7. The CDR3 consists of 16 residues. Germline CDR1 is DFQATT and CDR2 is SNEGSKA (reference sequence). The chain's CDR3 is CSARDLLAGVNNEQFF. CDR3 nucleotides: TGCAGTGCTAGAGACCTGCTAGCGGGGGTCAACAATGAGCAGTTCTTC.

This clonotype was recorded a few times. V and J are TRBV5-1 and TRBJ2-3; D could derive from TRBD1 or TRBD2 (5 bases each). Germline values: CDR1 SGHRS, CDR2 YFSETQ. The V end lost 5 bases, the J end lost 2 bases, and 18 bases lay between the germline ends. This CDR3 region has 16 residues. Here the CDR3 DNA reads TGCGCCAGCAGGAGGGACGGGTCGCCCGACACAGATACGCAGTATTTT. Protein: CASRRDGSPDTDTQYF.

V and J are TRBV5-1 and TRBJ2-3, with TRBD2 matching 9 bases. V lost 2 bases to trimming and J lost 3 bases; unmatched junction nucleotides: 13. The germline V gene has CDR1 SGHRS and CDR2 YFSETQ. CDR3 size: 18 residues. CDR3 protein: CASSLVPLAGAETDTQYF. For the CDR3, the DNA is TGCGCCAGCAGCTTAGTTCCTTTAGCGGGGGCGGAGACAGATACGCAGTATTTT.

This clonotype has just a few counts. This chain connects TRBV6-5 to TRBJ2-7; maybe TRBD1 (6 bases). Trimming cost V 2 bases and J 2 bases, with 10 bases left between them. CDR3 size: 14 residues. Germline CDR1 reads MNHEY; CDR2 reads SVGAGI. The CDR3 bases are TGTGCCAGCAGTTACATCCCAGGGGCCTACGAGCAGTACTTC. Its translation: CASSYIPGAYEQYF.

This chain joins TRBV20-1 and TRBJ2-7; D is perhaps TRBD2 (5 bases). The germline V and J ends were trimmed by 1 base and 7 bases, with 14 bases remaining between them. From germline, CDR1 is DFQATT and CDR2 SNEGSKA (reference sequence). The length of the CDR3 is 13 residues. CDR3: CSARVIGGSEQYF. The CDR3 DNA sequence: TGCAGTGCTAGAGTGATTGGTGGGAGTGAGCAGTACTTC.

The chain recombines TRBV7-8 with TRBJ2-5; TRBD1 matches at 10 bases. The J call may be mistaken, given a closer DNA end match to TRBJ2-7. Germline V gene sequence: CDR1 SGHVS, CDR2 FQNEAQ. The CDR3 has 15 residues. The CDR3 spells CASSFTETGGHEQYF. For the CDR3, the DNA is TGTGCCAGCAGCTTCACCGAGACAGGGGGCCACGAGCAGTACTTC.

The sample holds a few counts of this clonotype. This chain joins TRBV14 and TRBJ2-3, with 12 bases matching TRBD2. CDR3 size: 16 residues. Losses at the gene ends were 4 bases for V and 3 bases for J; bases not matched to a gene: 5. Germline lookup yields CDR1 SGHDN and CDR2 FVKESK. CDR3 sequence: CASSPLAGGLTDTQYF. The CDR3 nucleotides are TGTGCCAGCAGCCCACTAGCGGGGGGTTTGACAGATACGCAGTATTTT.

J is TRBJ2-7 and V is TRBV7-9, with D unclear. The CDR3 sequence is 14 residues long. V was clipped by 2 bases and J by 2 bases, with 10 bases between them. Germline-derived CDR1 and CDR2 are SEHNR and FQNEAQ (reference sequence). The CDR3 protein is CASSLPPPAYEQYF. The CDR3 DNA reads as TGTGCCAGCAGCTTACCGCCTCCAGCCTACGAGCAGTACTTC.

In its sample, this clonotype was seen a few times. The rearrangement joins TRBV12-3 or TRBV12-4 to TRBJ2-1; 9 bases line up with TRBD1. The CDR3 consists of 13 residues. Germline trimming cut 5 bases from V and 4 bases from J; bases unmatched to any gene: 0. CDR3 sequence reads: CASSGQGYNEQFF. The DNA of the CDR3 is TGTGCCAGCAGTGGACAGGGGTACAATGAGCAGTTCTTC.

This clonotype was seen a handful of times. The rearrangement uses TRBV20-1 and TRBJ2-3; tentatively, D is TRBD2 (7 bases). Trimming took off 7 bases at V and 2 bases at J, with 13 bases between the two ends. The CDR3 is 13 residues long. In germline, CDR1 is DFQATT, CDR2 SNEGSKA (reference sequence). DNA of the CDR3: TGCAGTGTAGGGGGGGGGCACACAGATACGCAGTATTTT. This translates into CSVGGGHTDTQYF.

The CDR3 DNA follows: TGTGCCAGCAGCCAAGAAGTGTCGGGCGTGAATGGCTACACCTTC. Translation: CASSQEVSGVNGYTF. The chain combines TRBV3-1 with TRBJ1-2; D call uncertain. V was pared by 0 bases and J by 6 bases, with 14 bases between. The length of the CDR3 is 15 residues. Germline V gene sequence: CDR1 LGHDT, CDR2 YNNKEL (reference sequence). Based on the CDR3 plus reference TRBV3-1 and TRBJ1-2, the full variable domain is DTAVSQTPKYLVTQMGNDKSIKCEQNLGHDTMYWYKQDSKKFLKIMFSYNNKELIINETVPNRFSPKSPDKAHLNLHINSLELGDSAVYFCASSQEVSGVNGYTFGSGTRLTVV.

V and J are TRBV20-1 and TRBJ2-1, with D tentatively TRBD2 (6 bases). V was pared by 5 bases and J by 1 base, with 24 bases between. In germline, CDR1 is DFQATT, CDR2 SNEGSKA (reference sequence). The CDR3 totals 18 residues. The CDR3 DNA reads as TGCAGTGCTCCTCAGATCGGGATCGGGGGACCTTCCTACAATGAGCAGTTCTTC. Translation gives CSAPQIGIGGPSYNEQFF.

The chain carries TRBV18 and TRBJ2-5; TRBD2 aligns across 7 bases. The J call is in doubt because the DNA end fits TRBJ2-7 better. There are 12 residues in the CDR3. From germline, CDR1 is KGHSH and CDR2 LQKENI. DNA of the CDR3: TGTGCCAGCTCACCTCGGGAGGACGAGCAGTACTTC. This codes for CASSPREDEQYF.

The table lists this clonotype with a count of one. The CDR3 DNA reads as TGTGCCATCAGTGGCACAGGTTTTACTGGGGCCAACGTCCTGACTTTC. Translated: CAISGTGFTGANVLTF. The chain combines TRBV10-3 with TRBJ2-6, with TRBD1 as a possible D gene (5 bases). CDR3 length: 16 residues. The V end lost 4 bases, the J end lost 2 bases, and 12 bases lay between the germline ends. Germline loops: CDR1 ENHRY, CDR2 SYGVKD.

The chain employs TRBV7-2 and TRBJ2-7; 7 bases map to TRBD2. Trimming removed 5 bases from V and 1 base from J; junction bases left unmatched: 11. CDR3 length: 16 residues. CDR1 SGHTA and CDR2 FQGNSA come from the germline V gene. The CDR3 loop reads CASSDISGSRSYEQYF. The CDR3 DNA follows: TGTGCCAGCAGCGACATTAGCGGGTCCAGATCCTACGAGCAGTACTTC.

CDR3 bases: TGTGCCAGCTCAGCGGGCGGGTACGAGCAGTACTTC. Protein product: CASSAGGYEQYF. The rearrangement links TRBV18 to TRBJ2-7; maybe TRBD2 (5 bases). The V end was cut by 5 bases, the J end by 4 bases, with 9 bases between. This CDR3 region has 12 residues. CDR1 and CDR2 from the germline V gene are KGHSH and LQKENI.

The CDR3 loop is CAGNKGGDYTF. CDR3 DNA sequence: TGTGCCGGGAACAAAGGGGGGGACTACACCTTC. This chain connects TRBV7-9 to TRBJ1-2, with D perhaps TRBD1 (6 bases). This CDR3 has 11 residues. Germline-derived CDR1 and CDR2 are SEHNR and FQNEAQ (reference sequence). V was trimmed by 11 bases and J by 10 bases, leaving 17 bases between them.

The chain uses TRBV20-1 and TRBJ2-3; TRBD2 matches 11 bases. Germline CDR1 reads DFQATT; CDR2 reads SNEGSKA (reference sequence). CDR3 length equals 16 residues. J was trimmed by 4 bases and V by 2 bases; bases with no gene match: 8. CDR3 loop: CSARRLAGGQADTQYF. Written as DNA, the CDR3 is TGCAGTGCTAGAAGGCTAGCGGGGGGTCAGGCAGATACGCAGTATTTT.

The V call is TRBV5-6, the J call TRBJ1-2; 7 positions agree with TRBD1. The trim removed 0 bases at V and 5 bases at J, leaving 7 bases unmatched. CDR1 SGHDT and CDR2 YYEEEE come from the germline V gene. This CDR3 contains 15 residues. The CDR3 here is CASSLAGTEYYGYTF. CDR3 nucleotide sequence: TGTGCCAGCAGCTTGGCGGGGACAGAGTATTATGGCTACACCTTC. The full variable domain, rest sourced from reference TRBV5-6 and TRBJ1-2, is DAGVTQSPTHLIKTRGQQVTLRCSPKSGHDTVSWYQQALGQGPQFIFQYYEEEERQRGNFPDRFSGHQFPNYSSELNVNALLLGDSALYLCASSLAGTEYYGYTFGSGTRLTVV.

This clonotype showed up just a few times. The J gene is TRBJ2-5, the V gene TRBV5-1; the D is unclear. The V gene lost 4 bases and the J gene lost 4 bases, with 14 bases spanning the gap. This CDR3 has 14 residues. CDR1 and CDR2 from the germline V gene are SGHRS and YFSETQ. CDR3 nucleotide sequence: TGCGCCAGCAGCCCGTCCTCACCCCGAGAGACCCAGTACTTC. This sequence encodes CASSPSSPRETQYF.